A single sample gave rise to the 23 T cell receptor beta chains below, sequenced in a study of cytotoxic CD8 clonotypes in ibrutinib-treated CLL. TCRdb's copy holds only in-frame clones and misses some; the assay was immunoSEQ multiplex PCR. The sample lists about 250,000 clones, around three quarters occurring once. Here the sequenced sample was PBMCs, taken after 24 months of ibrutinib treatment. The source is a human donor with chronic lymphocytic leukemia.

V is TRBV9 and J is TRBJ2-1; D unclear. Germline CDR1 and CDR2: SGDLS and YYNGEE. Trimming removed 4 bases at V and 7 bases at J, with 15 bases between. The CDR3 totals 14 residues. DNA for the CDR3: TGTGCCAGCAGCCCCACCCTCCCTGGGAATGAGCAGTTCTTC. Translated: CASSPTLPGNEQFF.

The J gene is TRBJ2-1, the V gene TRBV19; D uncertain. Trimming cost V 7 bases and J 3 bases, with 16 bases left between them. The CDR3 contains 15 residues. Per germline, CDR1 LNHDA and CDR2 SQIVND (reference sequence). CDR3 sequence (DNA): TGTGCCAGTACGGAATCGGGCCCCATCTACAATGAGCAGTTCTTC. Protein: CASTESGPIYNEQFF.

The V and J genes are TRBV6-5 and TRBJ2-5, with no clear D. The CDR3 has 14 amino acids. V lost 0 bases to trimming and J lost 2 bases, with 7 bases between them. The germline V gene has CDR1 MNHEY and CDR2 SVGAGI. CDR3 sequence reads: CASSYSGLQETQYF. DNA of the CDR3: TGTGCCAGCAGTTACTCGGGATTACAAGAGACCCAGTACTTC.

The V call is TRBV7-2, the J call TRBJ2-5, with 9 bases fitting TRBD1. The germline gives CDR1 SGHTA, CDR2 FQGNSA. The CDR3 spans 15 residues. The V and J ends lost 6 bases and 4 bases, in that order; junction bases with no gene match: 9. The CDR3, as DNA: TGTGCCAGCAGTATTCGGGACAGGGTGGGAGAGACCCAGTACTTC. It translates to CASSIRDRVGETQYF.

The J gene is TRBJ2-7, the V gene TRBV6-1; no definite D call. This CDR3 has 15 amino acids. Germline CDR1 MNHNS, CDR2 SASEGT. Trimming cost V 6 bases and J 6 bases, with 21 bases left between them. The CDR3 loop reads CASRASHGGAGEQYF. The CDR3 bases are TGTGCCAGCAGGGCTTCTCACGGCGGCGCCGGCGAGCAGTACTTC.

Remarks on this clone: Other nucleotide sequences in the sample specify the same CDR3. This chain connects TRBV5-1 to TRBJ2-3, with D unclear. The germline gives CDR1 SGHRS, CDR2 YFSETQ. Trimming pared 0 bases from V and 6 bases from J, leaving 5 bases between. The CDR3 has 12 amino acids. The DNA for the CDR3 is TGCGCCAGCAGCTTGGTCGGTGATACGCAGTATTTT. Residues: CASSLVGDTQYF.

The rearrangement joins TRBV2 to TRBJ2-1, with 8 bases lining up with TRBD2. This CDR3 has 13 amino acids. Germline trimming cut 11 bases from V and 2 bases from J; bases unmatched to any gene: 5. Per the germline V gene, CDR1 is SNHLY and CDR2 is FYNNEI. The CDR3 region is CAVTSGPYNEQFF. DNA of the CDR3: TGTGCCGTTACTAGCGGCCCCTACAATGAGCAGTTCTTC.

The CDR3 DNA reads as TGTGCCAGTAGTATGGGGGGTACGCAGTATTTT. This gives the protein CASSMGGTQYF. This chain connects TRBV19 to TRBJ2-3, with a weak D call TRBD2 (6 bases). Germline lookup yields CDR1 LNHDA and CDR2 SQIVND (reference sequence). Trimming pared 3 bases from V and 8 bases from J, leaving 6 bases between. There are 11 residues in the CDR3.

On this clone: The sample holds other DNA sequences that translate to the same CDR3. The CDR3: CASSVGENNEQFF. DNA for the CDR3: TGTGCCAGCAGCGTAGGGGAGAACAATGAGCAGTTCTTC. The rearrangement uses TRBV9 and TRBJ2-1, with TRBD2 as a possible D gene (5 bases). CDR1 is SGDLS and CDR2 is YYNGEE in the germline V gene. This CDR3 spans 13 amino acids. V lost 0 bases and J 5 bases, leaving 6 bases between the germline ends. Full variable domain (outside the CDR3, taken from reference TRBV9 and TRBJ2-1): DSGVTQTPKHLITATGQRVTLRCSPRSGDLSVYWYQQSLDQGLQFLIQYYNGEERAKGNILERFSAQQFPDLHSELNLSSLELGDSALYFCASSVGENNEQFFGPGTRLTVL.

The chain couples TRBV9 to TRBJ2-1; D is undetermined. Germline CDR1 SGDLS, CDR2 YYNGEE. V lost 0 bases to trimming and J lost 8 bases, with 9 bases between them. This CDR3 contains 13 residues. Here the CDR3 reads CASSVGVAYEQFF. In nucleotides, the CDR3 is TGTGCCAGCAGCGTAGGCGTAGCTTATGAGCAGTTCTTC.

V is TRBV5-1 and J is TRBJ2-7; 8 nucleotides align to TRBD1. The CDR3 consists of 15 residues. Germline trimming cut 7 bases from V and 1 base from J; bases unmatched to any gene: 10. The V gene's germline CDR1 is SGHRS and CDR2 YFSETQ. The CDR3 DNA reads TGCGCCAGCCGGGCAGGGGGCTTTGGATCCTACGAGCAGTACTTC. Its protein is CASRAGGFGSYEQYF.

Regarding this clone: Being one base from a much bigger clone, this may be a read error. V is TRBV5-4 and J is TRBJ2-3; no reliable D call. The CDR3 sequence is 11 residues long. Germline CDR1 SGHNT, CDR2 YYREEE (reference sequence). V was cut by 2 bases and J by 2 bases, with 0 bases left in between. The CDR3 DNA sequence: TGTGCCAGCAGCTTCACAGATACGCAGTATTTT. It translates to CASSFTDTQYF.

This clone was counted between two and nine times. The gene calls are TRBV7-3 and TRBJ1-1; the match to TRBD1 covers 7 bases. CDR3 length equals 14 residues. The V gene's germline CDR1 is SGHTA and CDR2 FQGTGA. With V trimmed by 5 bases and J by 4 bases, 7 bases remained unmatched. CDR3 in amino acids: CASSLHRGATEAFF. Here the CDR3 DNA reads TGTGCCAGCAGCCTACACAGGGGAGCCACTGAAGCTTTCTTT.

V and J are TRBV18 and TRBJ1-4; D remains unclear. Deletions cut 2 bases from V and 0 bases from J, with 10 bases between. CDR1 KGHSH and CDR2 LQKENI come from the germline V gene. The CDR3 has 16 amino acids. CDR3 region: CASSPGLPATNEKLFF. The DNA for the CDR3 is TGTGCCAGCTCACCAGGGTTACCCGCAACTAATGAAAAACTGTTTTTT.

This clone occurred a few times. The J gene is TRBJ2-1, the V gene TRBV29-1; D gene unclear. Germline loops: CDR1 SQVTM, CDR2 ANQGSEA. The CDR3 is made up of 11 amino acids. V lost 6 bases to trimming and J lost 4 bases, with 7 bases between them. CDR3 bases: TGCAGCGTGGTGGTATACAATGAGCAGTTCTTC. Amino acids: CSVVVYNEQFF.

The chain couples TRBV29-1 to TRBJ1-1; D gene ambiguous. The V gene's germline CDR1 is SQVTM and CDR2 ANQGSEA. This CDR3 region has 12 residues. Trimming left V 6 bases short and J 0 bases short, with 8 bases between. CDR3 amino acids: CSVGSMNTEAFF. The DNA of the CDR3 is TGCAGCGTCGGTTCAATGAACACTGAAGCTTTCTTT.

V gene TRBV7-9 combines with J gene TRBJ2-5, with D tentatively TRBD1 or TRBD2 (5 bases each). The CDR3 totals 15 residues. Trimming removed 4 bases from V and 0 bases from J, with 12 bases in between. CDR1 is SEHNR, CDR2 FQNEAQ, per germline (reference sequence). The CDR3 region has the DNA TGTGCCAGCAGCTGGGACGTTCAAAACCAAGAGACCCAGTACTTC. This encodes CASSWDVQNQETQYF.

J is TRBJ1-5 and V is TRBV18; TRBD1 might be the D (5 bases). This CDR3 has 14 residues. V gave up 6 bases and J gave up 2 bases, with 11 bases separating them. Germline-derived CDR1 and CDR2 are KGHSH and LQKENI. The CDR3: CASSEGDGNQPQHF. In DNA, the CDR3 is TGTGCCAGCTCCGAAGGGGATGGCAATCAGCCCCAGCATTTT.

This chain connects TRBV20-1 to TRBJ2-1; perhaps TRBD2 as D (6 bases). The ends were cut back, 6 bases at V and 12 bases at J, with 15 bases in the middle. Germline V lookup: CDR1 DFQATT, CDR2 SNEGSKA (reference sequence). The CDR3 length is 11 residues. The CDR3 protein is CSALGLPRQFF. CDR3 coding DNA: TGCAGTGCCCTGGGACTCCCCAGGCAGTTCTTC.

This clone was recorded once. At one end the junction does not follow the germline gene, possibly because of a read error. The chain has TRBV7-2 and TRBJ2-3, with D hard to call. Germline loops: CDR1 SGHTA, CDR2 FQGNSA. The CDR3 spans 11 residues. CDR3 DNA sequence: TGTGCCAGCAGCTGGAGAGATTCGCAGTATTTT. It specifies CASSWRDSQYF.

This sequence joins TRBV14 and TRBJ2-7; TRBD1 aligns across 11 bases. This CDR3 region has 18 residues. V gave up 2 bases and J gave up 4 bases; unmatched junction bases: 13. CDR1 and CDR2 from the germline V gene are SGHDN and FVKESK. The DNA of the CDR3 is TGTGCCAGCAGCCAACCGGGACAGGGGGTAGCGGGAACGTACGAGCAGTACTTC. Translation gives CASSQPGQGVAGTYEQYF.

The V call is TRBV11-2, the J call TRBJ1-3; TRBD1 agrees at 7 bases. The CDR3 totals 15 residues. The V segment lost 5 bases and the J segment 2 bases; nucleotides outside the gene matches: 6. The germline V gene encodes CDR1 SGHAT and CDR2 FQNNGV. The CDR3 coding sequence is TGTGCCAGCAGCCAAGGGACAGTCCCTGGAAACACCATATATTTT. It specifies CASSQGTVPGNTIYF.

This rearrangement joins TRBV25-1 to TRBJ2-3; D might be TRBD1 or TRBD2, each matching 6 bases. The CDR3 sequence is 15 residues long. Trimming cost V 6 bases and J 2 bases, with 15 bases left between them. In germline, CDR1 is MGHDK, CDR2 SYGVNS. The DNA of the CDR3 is TGTGCCAGCAGGGTGGGGGGCCAGTTCACAGATACGCAGTATTTT. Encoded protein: CASRVGGQFTDTQYF.